This T cell receptor beta chain emerged from a study of blood T cells in healthy people across ages. General study points: A greater number of naive CD4+ cells and higher diversity distinguished long-lived donors from aged donors. Expanded clonotype changes were possibly confounded by unknown donor CMV status. Estimates of diversity drawn from one million T cells were considered underestimates.

For this clonotype: What it binds is not known.

V was trimmed by 4 bases and J by 7 bases, leaving 23 bases between them. Germline V gene sequence: CDR1 LGHNA, CDR2 YSLEER. CDR3 length: 17 residues. Using a J-beta primer mix together with a sample-barcoded 5' primer, a second PCR was run for roughly 7 to 12 cycles. Each of the cDNA molecules was tagged by a template-switch adaptor with 12 random nucleotides. TCRdb re-derived calls from the 5' RACE reads in MiXCR, one entry per CDR3 protein. The data show 1.5 million to 1.8 million distinct CDR3 sequences, with 42% seen just once and over 3.5% held by the top ten. The rearrangement uses TRBV4-3 and TRBJ1-5; D remains ambiguous. The sample taken for sequencing was blood. This clonotype was sampled from a woman aged 18 to 35 in good health. The CDR3 sequence: CASSPQFGEPARQPQHF. For the CDR3, the DNA is TGCGCCAGCAGCCCCCAATTTGGGGAGCCCGCGAGACAGCCCCAGCATTTT.